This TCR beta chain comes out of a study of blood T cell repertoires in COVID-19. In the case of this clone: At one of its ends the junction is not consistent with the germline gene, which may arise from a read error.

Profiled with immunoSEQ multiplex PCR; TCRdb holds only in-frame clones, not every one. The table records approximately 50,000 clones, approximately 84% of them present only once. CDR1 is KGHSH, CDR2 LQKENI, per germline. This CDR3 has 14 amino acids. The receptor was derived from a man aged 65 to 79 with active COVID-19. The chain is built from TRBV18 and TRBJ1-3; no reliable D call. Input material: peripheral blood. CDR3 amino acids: CTSSELRTGNTIYF. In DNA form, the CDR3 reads TGTACCAGCTCAGAACTGCGTACTGGAAACACCATATATTTT.